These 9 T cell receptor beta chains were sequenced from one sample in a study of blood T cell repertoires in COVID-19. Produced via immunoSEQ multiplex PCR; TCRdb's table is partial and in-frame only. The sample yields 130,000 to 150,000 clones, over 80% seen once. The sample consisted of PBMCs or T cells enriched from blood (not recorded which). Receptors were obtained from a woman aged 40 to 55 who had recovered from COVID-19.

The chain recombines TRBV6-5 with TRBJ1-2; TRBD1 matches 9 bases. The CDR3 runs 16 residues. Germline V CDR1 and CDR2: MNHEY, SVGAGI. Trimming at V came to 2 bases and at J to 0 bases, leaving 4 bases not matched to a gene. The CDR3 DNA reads TGTGCCAGCAGTTACGATGGGACAGGGCCTAACTATGGCTACACCTTC. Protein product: CASSYDGTGPNYGYTF.

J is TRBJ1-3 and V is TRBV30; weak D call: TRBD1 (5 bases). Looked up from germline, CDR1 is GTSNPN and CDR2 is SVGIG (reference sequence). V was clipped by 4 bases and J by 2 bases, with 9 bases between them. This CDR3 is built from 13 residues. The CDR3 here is CAWTSRAGNTIYF. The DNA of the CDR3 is TGTGCCTGGACCTCCAGGGCTGGAAACACCATATATTTT.

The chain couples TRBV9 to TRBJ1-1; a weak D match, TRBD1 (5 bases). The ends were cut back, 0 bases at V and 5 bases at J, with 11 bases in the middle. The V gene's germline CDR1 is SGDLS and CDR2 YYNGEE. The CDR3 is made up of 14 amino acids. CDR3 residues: CASSVGGVRTEAFF. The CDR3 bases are TGTGCCAGCAGCGTAGGGGGGGTTAGGACTGAAGCTTTCTTT.

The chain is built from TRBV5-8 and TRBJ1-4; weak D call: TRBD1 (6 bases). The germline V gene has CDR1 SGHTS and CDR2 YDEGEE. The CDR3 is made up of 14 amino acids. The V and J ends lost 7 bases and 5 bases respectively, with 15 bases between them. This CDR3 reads CASCRQAANEKLFF. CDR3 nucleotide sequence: TGTGCCAGCTGTCGACAGGCCGCGAATGAAAAACTGTTTTTT.

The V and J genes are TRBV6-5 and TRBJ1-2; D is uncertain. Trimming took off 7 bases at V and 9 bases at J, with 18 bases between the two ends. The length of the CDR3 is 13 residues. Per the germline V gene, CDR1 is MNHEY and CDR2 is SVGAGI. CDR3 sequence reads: CASTQAQDRSYTF. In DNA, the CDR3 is TGTGCCAGCACCCAGGCCCAGGATAGGAGCTACACCTTC.

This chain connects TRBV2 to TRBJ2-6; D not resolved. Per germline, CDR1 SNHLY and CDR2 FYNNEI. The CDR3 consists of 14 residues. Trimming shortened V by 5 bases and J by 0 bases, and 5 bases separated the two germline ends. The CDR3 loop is CASSTRSGANVLTF. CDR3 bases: TGTGCCAGCAGTACACGCTCTGGGGCCAACGTCCTGACTTTC.

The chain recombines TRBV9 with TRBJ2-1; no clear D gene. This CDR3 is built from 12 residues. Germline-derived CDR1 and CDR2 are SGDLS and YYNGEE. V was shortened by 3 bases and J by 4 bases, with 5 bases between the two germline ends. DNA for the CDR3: TGTGCCAGCAGCGCGGTTTACAATGAGCAGTTCTTC. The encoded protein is CASSAVYNEQFF.

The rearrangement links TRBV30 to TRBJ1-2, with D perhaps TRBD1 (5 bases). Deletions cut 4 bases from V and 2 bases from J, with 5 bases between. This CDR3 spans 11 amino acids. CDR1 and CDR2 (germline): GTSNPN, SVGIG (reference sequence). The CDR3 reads CAWTGNYGYTF. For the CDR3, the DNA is TGTGCCTGGACAGGGAACTATGGCTACACCTTC.

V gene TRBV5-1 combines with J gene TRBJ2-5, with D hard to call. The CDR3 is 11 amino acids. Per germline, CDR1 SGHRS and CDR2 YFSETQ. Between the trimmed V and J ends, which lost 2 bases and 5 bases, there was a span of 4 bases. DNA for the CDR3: TGCGCCAGCAGCTTTGAGGAGACCCAGTACTTC. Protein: CASSFEETQYF.